The entry that follows covers one T cell receptor beta chain sequence. These data belong to a study of technical replicates of blood from a handful of donors. Germline V gene data show CDR1 as MDHEN and CDR2 as SYDVKM. The CDR3 sequence is 16 residues long. J was trimmed by 4 bases and V by 2 bases; bases with no gene match: 6. Repertoires were generated with immunoSEQ multiplex PCR, while TCRdb's copy carries only in-frame clones and drops some. The sample consists of tens of thousands of clones, 93% of them appearing once. This receptor was obtained from a human donor in good health. Sequences were obtained from T cells isolated from PBMCs. V usage is TRBV28 and J usage is TRBJ1-5; TRBD1 matches 9 bases. The CDR3 here is CASSLPRQGGNQPQHF. CDR3 DNA sequence: TGTGCCAGCAGTTTACCCCGACAGGGGGGTAATCAGCCCCAGCATTTT. The entire variable domain, with the rest obtained from reference TRBV28 and TRBJ1-5, is as follows: DVKVTQSSRYLVKRTGEKVFLECVQDMDHENMFWYRQDPGLGLRLIYFSYDVKMKEKGDIPEGYSVSREKKERFSLILESASTNQTSMYLCASSLPRQGGNQPQHFGDGTRLSIL.